The source of this T cell receptor (beta chain) is a study of blood T cell repertoires in COVID-19. Whole-study context: Both acute and convalescent COVID-19 samples were obtained from the United States, Italy and Spain.

Original data processing: Amplification with reference gene primers provided the estimates of nucleated cell counts. The table came from immunoSEQ multiplex PCR; TCRdb's copy has only in-frame clones and leaves some out. Clonal size and the V and J genes are those of that table, whereas D and trimming came from the DNA. The sample yields 46,000 or so clones, around nine tenths seen once. The CDR3 runs 14 residues. V was clipped by 8 bases and J by 4 bases; unmatched bases: 5. Per the germline V gene, CDR1 is LNHNV and CDR2 is YYDKDF (reference sequence). This rearrangement joins TRBV15 to TRBJ1-5; 10 bases fit TRBD1. This receptor was taken from a man in his 60s with active or convalescent COVID-19. Sample: peripheral blood. CDR3 in DNA: TGTGCCACCGAGAGGGACAGGGGTAATCAGCCCCAGCATTTT. It translates to CATERDRGNQPQHF.